Here is one T cell receptor (beta chain) with its context. This receptor's antigen is unknown. No base qualities exist here, and no much larger clone lies one base off it. The data are from a study of blood T cell repertoires in COVID-19 (dated by TCRdb to 2020 to 2022). About the full investigation: Collaborator samples came from the United States, Italy and Spain and covered acute and convalescent phases of COVID-19. The material from the prospective study consisted of cDNA or gDNA derived from T cells, B-cell-depleted T cells, or PBMCs. Samples were obtained from the ongoing ImmuneRACE study (first 160 participants) and from about 1,300 subjects provided by 6 global collaborators. HLA class I and class II types, where available, came from metadata supplied by the sample provider rather than from assay-based typing. The dataset comprised deeply sampled blood TCRbeta repertoires from subjects exposed to, actively infected with, or recovered from COVID-19. The sample metadata nearly always contained a de-identified subject ID, COVID-19 status, age in years and sex. A freely available public database, intended as a resource for researchers studying the immune response to SARS-CoV-2, is where the repertoires were released.

The collaborating institutions used their own protocols to collect whole blood in K2EDTA tubes. For TCRbeta analysis, collaborators shipped samples as frozen whole blood, isolated PBMCs, or DNA extracted from either of those sample types. From its cysteine to its phenylalanine, the CDR3 spans 12 amino acids. The DNA shown is the 36-base CDR3, in frame from base 1. Per the germline V gene (reference sequence), GTSNPN is the CDR1 and SVGIG is the CDR2. The junction shows trimming of 1 base on V and 10 bases on J, plus 14 bases between the germline ends. TCRbeta CDR3 regions were amplified from genomic DNA using the immunoSEQ Assay, a bias-controlled multiplex PCR. The paper's processing steps were these. Within the assay, amplification of reference gene primers was used to estimate how many nucleated cells each sample contained. To quantify the absolute abundance of each unique TCRbeta CDR3 rearrangement, sequence reads were collapsed and filtered. For each sample, productive Simpson clonality was calculated as the square root of Simpson's diversity index over productive rearrangements. The table comes from immuneACCESS by way of TCRdb, which keeps in-frame sequences with V and J called. Part of the clones is missing from these tables; in studies checked, under half for an unresolved V gene and the rest for unknown reasons. V and J calls and clone size come straight from that table; D and trimming were deduced from the DNA. The sample has about 200,000 clones on record, around 80% of them singletons. The ten largest clones add up to roughly 6.9% of the sample.

What the study reported, not specific to this receptor: Clinical and demographic metadata were provided uncurated, with the amount varying by source and participant.

The clonotype originates from a human donor with acute or convalescent COVID-19. The donor label of this sample is uncertain. Sequencing was carried out using peripheral blood. The sequence links TRBV30 to TRBJ2-7, with TRBD2 perhaps the D gene, on 5 matching bases. The DNA sequence is given as TGTGCCTGGAGTGCAGGACTGATCGAACAGTACTTC. Translated, it gives CAWSAGLIEQYF.